This entry lists 2 T cell receptor beta chains sequenced from one sample in a study of shared clonotypes between healthy human individuals. Produced via immunoSEQ multiplex PCR; TCRdb's table is partial and in-frame only. The sample includes 2 million to 2.5 million clones, almost 96% seen only once; the top ten take roughly 0.13%. The material sequenced was naive CD4+ T cells sorted from blood. As to subset: CD45RA+ positively selected. Every receptor here comes from a man younger than 35 in good health.

The rearrangement uses TRBV18 and TRBJ1-2; TRBD1 matches at 7 bases. The V segment lost 4 bases and the J segment 2 bases; nucleotides outside the gene matches: 10. Germline lookup yields CDR1 KGHSH and CDR2 LQKENI. The CDR3 is 16 amino acids. For the CDR3, the DNA is TGTGCCAGCTCACTAGGACCCGGGACAGCCAACTATGGCTACACCTTC. Amino acids: CASSLGPGTANYGYTF.

This clone was picked up a small number of times. The V gene is TRBV11-1, the J gene TRBJ1-6, with D possibly matching TRBD1 (5 bases). In germline, CDR1 is SGHAT, CDR2 FQDESV (reference sequence). V was clipped by 3 bases and J by 8 bases, with 11 bases between them. The CDR3 length is 14 residues. Written as DNA, the CDR3 is TGTGCCAGCAGCTTCGGGGCTTCCTATTCACCCCTCCACTTT. Its translation is CASSFGASYSPLHF.